This record looks at one TCR beta chain sequence and its context. The time point is: pre-sensitization, week 0. The sample's treatment: therapeutic diphenylcyclopropenone sensitization with weekly scalp DPC. Blood was collected ahead of every patch test applied. Whole blood, unfractionated, served as the material for total RNA extraction. TCRdb passed the RACE reads through MiXCR, listing each CDR3 protein once. The sample yields 350,000 to 450,000 distinct CDR3 sequences, roughly 4.6% seen once. The length of the CDR3 is 15 residues. J lost 7 bases, V lost 0 bases, and 6 bases had no gene match. CDR1 is LGHNA, CDR2 YNFKEQ, per germline. This entry belongs to a study of human T cells and chemical hapten exposure. Across the study: Alopecia areata, totalis or universalis was found in mostly female patients.

The gene calls are TRBV4-2 and TRBJ2-1; TRBD2 aligns across 7 bases. This material consisted of whole blood, taken in connection with sensitization to the hapten diphenylcyclopropenone (DPC). The TCR was taken from a woman in her forties or fifties with alopecia areata. Some clones in this sample may be carry-over from other donors' samples. The DNA of the CDR3 is TGTGCCAGCAGCCAAGATGGCGGGAGAGCAAATGAGCAGTTCTTC. Translated, it gives CASSQDGGRANEQFF.